This T cell receptor (beta chain) was retrieved from a study of blood T cell repertoires in COVID-19. V shed 2 bases, J shed 4 bases, and the junction held 14 bases outside the gene matches. Germline lookup yields CDR1 MGHRA and CDR2 YSYEKL. The CDR3 is made up of 19 amino acids. Sequencing was performed with immunoSEQ multiplex PCR; in TCRdb, only in-frame clones are kept and a portion is missing. This table has about 210,000 clones, approximately 80% appearing once. This study enrolled people aged 18 to 89 from 24 US geographic areas. The V call is TRBV4-1, the J call TRBJ2-1, with 10 positions matching TRBD2. The receptor was isolated from a man younger than 45 with acute COVID-19. Material: PBMCs or T cells enriched from blood (not recorded which). CDR3 in amino acids: CASSQPPAGGPGNYNEQFF. CDR3 DNA: TGCGCCAGCAGCCAACCTCCAGCGGGGGGGCCGGGTAATTACAATGAGCAGTTCTTC.